This record covers a single T cell receptor (beta chain). Antigen: not known. Only in-frame clones appear in the TCRdb table, and some are missing; sequencing was by immunoSEQ multiplex PCR. The sample records about 2,400 clones, approximately 81% being singletons. This sample was included in a study of T cells after posttransplantation cyclophosphamide. Study-level results: Later post-transplant blood repertoires were often dominated by donor CD8+ memory clones. TRB overlap between skin or GI tissue T cells and blood was limited. After PTCy, TRB diversity resembled that of CNI/methotrexate controls.

Treatment was busulfan-fludarabine conditioning, a marrow graft, and cyclophosphamide on days +3 and +4. V lost 1 base to trimming and J lost 1 base, with 10 bases between them. Germline V gives CDR1 SGHDN, CDR2 FVKESK. This CDR3 has 15 residues. The chain employs TRBV14 and TRBJ1-1; D perhaps matches TRBD1 (5 bases). This specimen was PBMCs, taken after allogeneic stem cell transplant with posttransplant cyclophosphamide. The clonotype comes from a male patient between 25 and 39 years old who received an allogeneic stem cell transplant from a related donor, was CMV-positive, and had acute GVHD only. T cells may partly derive from the graft donor. The CDR3 coding sequence is TGTGCCAGCAGCCAAGGGAGGGGATGGAACACTGAAGCTTTCTTT. It encodes CASSQGRGWNTEAFF.